Sequencing of this TCR beta chain was carried out in a study of shared clonotypes between healthy human individuals. The length of the CDR3 is 15 residues. Germline loops: CDR1 SGHAT, CDR2 FQNNGV. V gave up 2 bases and J gave up 2 bases, with 10 bases separating them. Assay execution proceeded at the deep level. TCRdb's table, derived via immunoSEQ multiplex PCR, lists solely in-frame clones and lacks some. The sample records about 340,000 clones, over 70% being singletons. Study results and caveats: Richness estimates generally favored naive over memory subsets. Some naive CD4 clonotypes, around 4.7%, turned up in common across several donors.

This clone was seen only a few times. Its specificity is not known. The rearrangement links TRBV11-2 to TRBJ1-5; perhaps TRBD1 as D (5 bases). The TCR sequence derives from a man in his thirties or forties in good health. The material sequenced was memory CD4+ T cells sorted from blood. Subset specified: CD45RA-negative fraction. CDR3 in DNA: TGTGCCAGCAGCTTATCGAGGGGTGGCAATCAGCCCCAGCATTTT. Encoded protein: CASSLSRGGNQPQHF.